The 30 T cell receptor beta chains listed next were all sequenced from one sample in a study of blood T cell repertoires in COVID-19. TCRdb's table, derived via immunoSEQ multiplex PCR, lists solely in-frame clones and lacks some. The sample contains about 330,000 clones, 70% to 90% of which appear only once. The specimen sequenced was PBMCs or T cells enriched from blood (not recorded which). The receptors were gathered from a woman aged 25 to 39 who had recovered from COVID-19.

This chain's CDR3 is CAWSSHEQYF. The CDR3 DNA follows: TGTGCCTGGAGTAGCCACGAGCAGTACTTC. This rearrangement joins TRBV30 to TRBJ2-7; D not resolved. There are 10 residues in the CDR3. Germline V CDR1 and CDR2: GTSNPN, SVGIG (reference sequence). Trimming removed 2 bases at V and 5 bases at J, with 4 bases between.

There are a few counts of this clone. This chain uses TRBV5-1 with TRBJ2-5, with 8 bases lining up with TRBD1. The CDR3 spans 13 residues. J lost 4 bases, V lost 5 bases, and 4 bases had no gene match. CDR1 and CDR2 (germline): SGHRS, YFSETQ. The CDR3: CASRTTGGETQYF. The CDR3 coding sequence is TGCGCCAGCAGAACCACAGGGGGAGAGACCCAGTACTTC.

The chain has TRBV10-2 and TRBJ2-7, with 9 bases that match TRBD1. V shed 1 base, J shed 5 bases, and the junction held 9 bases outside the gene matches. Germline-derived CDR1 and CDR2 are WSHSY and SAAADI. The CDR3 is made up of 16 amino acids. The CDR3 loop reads CASSEWVGQGLNEQYF. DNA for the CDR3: TGCGCCAGCAGTGAGTGGGTGGGACAGGGACTCAACGAGCAGTACTTC.

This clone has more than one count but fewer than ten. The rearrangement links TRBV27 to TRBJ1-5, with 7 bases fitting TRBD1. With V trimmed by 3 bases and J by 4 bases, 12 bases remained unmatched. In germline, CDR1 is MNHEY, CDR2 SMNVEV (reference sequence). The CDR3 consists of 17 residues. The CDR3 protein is CASSFRGGGRSNQPQHF. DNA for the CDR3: TGTGCCAGCAGTTTCAGAGGGGGCGGGAGGTCAAATCAGCCCCAGCATTTT.

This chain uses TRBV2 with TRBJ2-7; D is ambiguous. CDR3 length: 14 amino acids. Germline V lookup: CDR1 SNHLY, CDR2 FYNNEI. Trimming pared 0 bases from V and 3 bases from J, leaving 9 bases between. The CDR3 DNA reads TGTGCCAGCAGTGAAGCTGGGCAGAGCTACGAGCAGTACTTC. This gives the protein CASSEAGQSYEQYF.

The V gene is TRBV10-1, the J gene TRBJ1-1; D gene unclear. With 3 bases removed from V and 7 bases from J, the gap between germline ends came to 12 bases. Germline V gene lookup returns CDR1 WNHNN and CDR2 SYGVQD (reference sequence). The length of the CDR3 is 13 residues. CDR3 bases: TGCGCCAGCAGTGAATTAATAACAGATGAAGCTTTCTTT. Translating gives CASSELITDEAFF.

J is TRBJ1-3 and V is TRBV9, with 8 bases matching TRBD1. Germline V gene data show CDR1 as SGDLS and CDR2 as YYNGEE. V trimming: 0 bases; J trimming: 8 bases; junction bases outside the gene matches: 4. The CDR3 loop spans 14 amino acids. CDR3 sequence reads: CASSVGTGRDTIYF. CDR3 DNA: TGTGCCAGCAGCGTAGGGACAGGGCGAGACACCATATATTTT.

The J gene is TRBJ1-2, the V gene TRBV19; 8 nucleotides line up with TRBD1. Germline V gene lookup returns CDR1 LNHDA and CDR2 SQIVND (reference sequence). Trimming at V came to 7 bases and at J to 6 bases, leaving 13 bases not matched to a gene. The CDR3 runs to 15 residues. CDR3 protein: CASNYGQGLWHGYTF. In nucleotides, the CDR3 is TGTGCCAGTAATTATGGACAGGGTCTTTGGCATGGCTACACCTTC.

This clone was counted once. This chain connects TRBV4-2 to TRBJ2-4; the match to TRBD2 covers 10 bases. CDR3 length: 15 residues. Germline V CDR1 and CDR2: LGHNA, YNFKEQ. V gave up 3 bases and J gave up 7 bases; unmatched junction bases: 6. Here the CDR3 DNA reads TGTGCCAGCAGCCAGCCCAGCGGGGGGGGGAACATTCAGTACTTC. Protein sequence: CASSQPSGGGNIQYF.

This CDR3 is CASRELAGGSTDTQYF. The CDR3 DNA is TGTGCCAGCAGGGAACTAGCGGGGGGGTCCACAGATACGCAGTATTTT. This chain joins TRBV2 and TRBJ2-3; 13 nucleotides line up with TRBD2. This CDR3 has 16 residues. Germline-derived CDR1 and CDR2 are SNHLY and FYNNEI. V lost 6 bases, J lost 2 bases, and 5 bases stayed unmatched.

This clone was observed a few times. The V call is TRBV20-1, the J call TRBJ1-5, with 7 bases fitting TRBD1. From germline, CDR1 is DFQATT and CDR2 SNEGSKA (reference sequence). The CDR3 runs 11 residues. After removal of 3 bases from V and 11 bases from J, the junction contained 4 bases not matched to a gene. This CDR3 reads CSAREGTAQHF. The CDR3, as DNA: TGCAGTGCTAGGGAGGGGACAGCCCAGCATTTT.

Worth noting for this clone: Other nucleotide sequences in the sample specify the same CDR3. DNA for the CDR3: TGTGCCAGCAGCGTAGGACGGGAAGAGACCCAGTACTTC. Residues: CASSVGREETQYF. The chain links TRBV9 to TRBJ2-5; no clear D. The CDR3 is 13 amino acids. CDR1 is SGDLS, CDR2 YYNGEE, per germline. The V end lost 0 bases, the J end lost 3 bases, and 6 bases lay between the germline ends.

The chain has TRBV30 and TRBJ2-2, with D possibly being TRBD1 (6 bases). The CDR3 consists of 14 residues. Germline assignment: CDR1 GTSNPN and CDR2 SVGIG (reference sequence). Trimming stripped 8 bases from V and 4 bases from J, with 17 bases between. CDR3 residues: CATPLGAPTGELFF. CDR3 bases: TGTGCCACCCCATTGGGGGCCCCCACCGGGGAGCTGTTTTTT.

In nucleotides, the CDR3 is TGCGCCAGCAGCCCGGGACTGAGGAATGAAAAACTGTTTTTT. Translated, it gives CASSPGLRNEKLFF. V and J are TRBV5-1 and TRBJ1-4, with D possibly matching TRBD1 (5 bases). The V and J ends lost 4 bases and 5 bases respectively, with 12 bases between them. The CDR3 runs 14 residues. CDR1 is SGHRS, CDR2 YFSETQ, per germline.

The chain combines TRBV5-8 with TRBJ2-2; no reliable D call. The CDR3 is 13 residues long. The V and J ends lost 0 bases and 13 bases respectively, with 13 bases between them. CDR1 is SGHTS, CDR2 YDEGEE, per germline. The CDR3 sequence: CASSLEPRPVLFF. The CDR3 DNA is TGTGCCAGCAGCTTGGAGCCCAGGCCGGTGCTGTTTTTT. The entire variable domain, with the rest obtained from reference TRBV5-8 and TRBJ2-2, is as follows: EAGVTQSPTHLIKTRGQQATLRCSPISGHTSVYWYQQALGLGLQFLLWYDEGEERNRGNFPPRFSGRQFPNYSSELNVNALELEDSALYLCASSLEPRPVLFFGEGSRLTVL.

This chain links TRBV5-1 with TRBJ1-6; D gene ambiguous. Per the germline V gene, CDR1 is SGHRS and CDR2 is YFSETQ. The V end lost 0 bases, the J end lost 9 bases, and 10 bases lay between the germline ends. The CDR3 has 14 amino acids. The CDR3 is CASSLDGVGSPLHF. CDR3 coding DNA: TGCGCCAGCAGCTTGGACGGGGTAGGTTCACCCCTCCACTTT.

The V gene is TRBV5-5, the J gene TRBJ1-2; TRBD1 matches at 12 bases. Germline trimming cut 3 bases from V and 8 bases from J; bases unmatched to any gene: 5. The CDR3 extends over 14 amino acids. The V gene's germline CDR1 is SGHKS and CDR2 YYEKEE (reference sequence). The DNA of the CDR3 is TGTGCCAGCAGCTGGGGGACAGGGGGCAGCGGCTACACCTTC. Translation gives CASSWGTGGSGYTF.

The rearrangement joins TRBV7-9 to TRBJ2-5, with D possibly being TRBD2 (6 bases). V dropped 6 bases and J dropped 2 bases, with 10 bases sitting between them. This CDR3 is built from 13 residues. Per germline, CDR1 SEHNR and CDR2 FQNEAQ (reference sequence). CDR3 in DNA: TGTGCCAGCAGGATGGGACTGCAAGAGACCCAGTACTTC. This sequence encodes CASRMGLQETQYF.

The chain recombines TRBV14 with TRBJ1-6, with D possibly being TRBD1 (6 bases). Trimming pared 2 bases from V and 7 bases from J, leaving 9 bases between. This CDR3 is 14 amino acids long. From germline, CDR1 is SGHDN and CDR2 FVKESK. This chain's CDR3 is CASSQTGRNSPLHF. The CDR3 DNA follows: TGTGCCAGCAGCCAAACAGGGAGAAATTCACCCCTCCACTTT.

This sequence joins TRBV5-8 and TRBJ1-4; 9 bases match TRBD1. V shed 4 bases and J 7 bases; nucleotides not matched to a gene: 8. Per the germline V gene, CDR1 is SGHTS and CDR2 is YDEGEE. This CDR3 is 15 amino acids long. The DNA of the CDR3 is TGTGCCAGCAGCGATACAGGGGGCCCACCTGAAAAACTGTTTTTT. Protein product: CASSDTGGPPEKLFF.

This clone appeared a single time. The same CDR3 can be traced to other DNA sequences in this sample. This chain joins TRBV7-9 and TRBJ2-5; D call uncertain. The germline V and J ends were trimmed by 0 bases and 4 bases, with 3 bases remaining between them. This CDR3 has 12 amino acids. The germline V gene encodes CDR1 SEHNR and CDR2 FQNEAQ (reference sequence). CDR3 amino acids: CASSLARETQYF. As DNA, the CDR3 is TGTGCCAGCAGCTTAGCGCGAGAGACCCAGTACTTC.

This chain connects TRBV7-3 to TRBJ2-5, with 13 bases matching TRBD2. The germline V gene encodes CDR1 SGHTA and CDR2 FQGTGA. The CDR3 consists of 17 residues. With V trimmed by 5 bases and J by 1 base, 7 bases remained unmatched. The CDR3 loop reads CASSPTGLAGLQETQYF. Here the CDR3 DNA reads TGTGCCAGCAGCCCCACGGGACTAGCGGGGCTCCAAGAGACCCAGTACTTC. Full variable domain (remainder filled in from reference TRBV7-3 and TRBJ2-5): GAGVSQTPSNKVTEKGKYVELRCDPISGHTALYWYRQSLGQGPEFLIYFQGTGAADDSGLPNDRFFAVRPEGSVSTLKIQRTERGDSAVYLCASSPTGLAGLQETQYFGPGTRLLVL.

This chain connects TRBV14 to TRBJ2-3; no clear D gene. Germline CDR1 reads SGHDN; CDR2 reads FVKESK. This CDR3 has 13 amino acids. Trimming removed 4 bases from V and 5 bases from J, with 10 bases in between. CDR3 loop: CASSPRLKDTQYF. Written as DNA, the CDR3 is TGTGCCAGCAGCCCGCGGCTAAAAGATACGCAGTATTTT.

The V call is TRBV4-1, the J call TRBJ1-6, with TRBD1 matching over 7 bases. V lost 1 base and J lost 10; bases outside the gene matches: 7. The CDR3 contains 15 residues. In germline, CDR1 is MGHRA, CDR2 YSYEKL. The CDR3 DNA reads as TGCGCCAGCAGCCAAGTTATAGGGGGCGAATCACCCCTCCACTTT. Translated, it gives CASSQVIGGESPLHF.

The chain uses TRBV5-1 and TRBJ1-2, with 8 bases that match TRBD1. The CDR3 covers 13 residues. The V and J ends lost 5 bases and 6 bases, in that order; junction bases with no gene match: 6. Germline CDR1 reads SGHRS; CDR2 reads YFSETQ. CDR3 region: CASSRGQGHGYTF. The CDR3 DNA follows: TGCGCCAGCAGTCGCGGACAGGGCCATGGCTACACCTTC.

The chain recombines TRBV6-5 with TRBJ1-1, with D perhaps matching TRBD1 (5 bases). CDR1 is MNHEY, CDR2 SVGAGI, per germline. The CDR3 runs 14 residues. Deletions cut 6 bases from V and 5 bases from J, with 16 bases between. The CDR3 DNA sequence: TGTGCCAGCAGGAGGGGACTTACTGGGACTGAAGCTTTCTTT. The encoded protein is CASRRGLTGTEAFF.

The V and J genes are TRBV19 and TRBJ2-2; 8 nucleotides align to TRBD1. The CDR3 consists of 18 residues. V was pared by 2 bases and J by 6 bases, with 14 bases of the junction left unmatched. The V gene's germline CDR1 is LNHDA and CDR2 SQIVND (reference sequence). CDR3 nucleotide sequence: TGTGCCAGTAGTATATCGGGACACAGGGGGTTTTTGTCCGGGGAGCTGTTTTTT. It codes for CASSISGHRGFLSGELFF.

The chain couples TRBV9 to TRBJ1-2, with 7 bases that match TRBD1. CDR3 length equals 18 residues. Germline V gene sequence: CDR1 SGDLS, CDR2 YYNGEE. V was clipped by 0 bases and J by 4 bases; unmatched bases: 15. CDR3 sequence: CASSVATSRGRAPYGYTF. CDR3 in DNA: TGTGCCAGCAGCGTAGCTACTTCAAGGGGGCGCGCCCCCTATGGCTACACCTTC. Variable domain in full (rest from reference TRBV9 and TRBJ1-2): DSGVTQTPKHLITATGQRVTLRCSPRSGDLSVYWYQQSLDQGLQFLIQYYNGEERAKGNILERFSAQQFPDLHSELNLSSLELGDSALYFCASSVATSRGRAPYGYTFGSGTRLTVV.

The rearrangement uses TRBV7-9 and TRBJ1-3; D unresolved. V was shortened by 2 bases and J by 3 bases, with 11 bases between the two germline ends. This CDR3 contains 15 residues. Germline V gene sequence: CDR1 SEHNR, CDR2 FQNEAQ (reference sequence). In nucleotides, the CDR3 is TGTGCCAGCAGCTTATTCGGAGCCGGTGGAAACACCATATATTTT. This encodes CASSLFGAGGNTIYF.

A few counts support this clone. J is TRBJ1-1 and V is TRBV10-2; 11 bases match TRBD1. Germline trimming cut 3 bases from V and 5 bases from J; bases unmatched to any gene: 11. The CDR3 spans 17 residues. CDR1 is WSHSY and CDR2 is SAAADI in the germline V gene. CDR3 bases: TGCGCCAGCAGTGATCTTTGGGACAGGGGGGGTTCGACTGAAGCTTTCTTT. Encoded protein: CASSDLWDRGGSTEAFF.